The 31 T cell receptor beta chains below all came from one sample that was sequenced in a study of blood T cell repertoires in COVID-19. Assay: immunoSEQ multiplex PCR; the TCRdb copy retains only in-frame clones and omits some. The table lists about 81,000 clones, roughly 89% of them singletons. The sample consisted of peripheral blood. All receptors come from a woman of 80 years or more with active COVID-19.

The CDR3 reads CASSPGLAGGLYEQYF. The CDR3 DNA follows: TGTGCCAGCAGCCCGGGACTAGCAGGAGGGTTATACGAGCAGTACTTC. This sequence joins TRBV7-2 and TRBJ2-7, with 9 nucleotides matching TRBD2. With V trimmed by 5 bases and J by 4 bases, 12 bases remained unmatched. This CDR3 has 16 amino acids. Germline assignment: CDR1 SGHTA and CDR2 FQGNSA.

This chain joins TRBV28 and TRBJ1-3; 8 bases line up with TRBD1. The CDR3 covers 15 residues. Germline V gene data show CDR1 as MDHEN and CDR2 as SYDVKM. V shed 6 bases, J shed 5 bases, and the junction held 9 bases outside the gene matches. Here the CDR3 DNA reads TGTGCCAGCAGCCTAGGAGGGACAGGTCGAAACACCATATATTTT. Translated: CASSLGGTGRNTIYF.

This chain uses TRBV4-3 with TRBJ2-1, with TRBD2 identical over 11 bases. Germline V gene lookup returns CDR1 LGHNA and CDR2 YSLEER. The V gene end was trimmed by 0 bases and the J gene end by 5 bases; junction bases not matched to a gene: 9. This CDR3 comprises 18 residues. CDR3: CASSQDRLAGYINNEQFF. The DNA of the CDR3 is TGCGCCAGCAGCCAAGATCGACTAGCGGGATATATAAACAATGAGCAGTTCTTC.

The chain combines TRBV3-1 (or the pseudogene TRBV3-2) with TRBJ2-3; TRBD2 matches at 9 bases. This CDR3 contains 16 residues. Germline V gene data show CDR1 as LGHDT and CDR2 as YNNKEL (reference sequence). V lost 4 bases and J lost 2; bases outside the gene matches: 7. CDR3 nucleotide sequence: TGTGCCAGCAGCCCCTGGGTAGCGGGAGCCACAGATACGCAGTATTTT. It encodes CASSPWVAGATDTQYF.

The chain is built from TRBV15 and TRBJ1-4; 10 positions agree with TRBD1. Germline CDR1 is LNHNV and CDR2 is YYDKDF (reference sequence). The CDR3 runs to 15 residues. The V and J ends lost 1 base and 7 bases, in that order; junction bases with no gene match: 3. CDR3 loop: CATSRVGQGGEKLFF. The CDR3 DNA reads as TGTGCCACCAGCAGAGTAGGACAGGGGGGTGAAAAACTGTTTTTT. The full variable domain, in which reference TRBV15 and TRBJ1-4 provide the parts outside the CDR3, is DAMVIQNPRYQVTQFGKPVTLSCSQTLNHNVMYWYQQKSSQAPKLLFHYYDKDFNNEADTPDNFQSRRPNTSFCFLDIRSPGLGDTAMYLCATSRVGQGGEKLFFGSGTQLSVL.

This clone was seen just once. This sequence joins TRBV6-2 or TRBV6-3 and TRBJ2-1; D may be TRBD2 (5 bases). The germline gives CDR1 MNHEY, CDR2 SVGEGT. V lost 0 bases to trimming and J lost 11 bases, with 17 bases between them. This CDR3 region has 15 residues. The CDR3 loop reads CASSYSRRNGEKQFF. The CDR3 nucleotides read TGTGCCAGCAGTTACTCTCGGCGAAACGGGGAAAAGCAGTTCTTC.

The rearrangement joins TRBV5-1 to TRBJ2-1; D is perhaps TRBD2 (6 bases). V gave up 2 bases and J gave up 0 bases, with 12 bases separating them. CDR1 SGHRS and CDR2 YFSETQ come from the germline V gene. This CDR3 has 16 amino acids. The CDR3 DNA follows: TGCGCCAGCAGCTTCCTAGCGTCGAGCTCCTACAATGAGCAGTTCTTC. It yields the protein CASSFLASSSYNEQFF.

The chain links TRBV28 to TRBJ2-5; 11 positions match TRBD2. Trimming at V came to 2 bases and at J to 7 bases, leaving 3 bases not matched to a gene. The CDR3 totals 14 residues. Germline loops: CDR1 MDHEN, CDR2 SYDVKM. The CDR3 nucleotides are TGTGCCAGCAGTTTAAGCGGACTAGCGGGGACCCAGTACTTC. This encodes CASSLSGLAGTQYF.

This chain uses TRBV11-2 with TRBJ2-5; tentative D call: TRBD2 (6 bases). Germline CDR1 SGHAT, CDR2 FQNNGV. V lost 5 bases to trimming and J lost 4 bases, with 17 bases between them. This CDR3 is 15 amino acids long. The CDR3 spells CASSRQTGEGETQYF. CDR3 DNA: TGTGCCAGCAGCCGCCAAACGGGAGAAGGAGAGACCCAGTACTTC.

The table lists this clone with a few counts. V is TRBV19 and J is TRBJ2-1; 11 bases fit TRBD2. The CDR3 covers 15 residues. After removal of 4 bases from V and 1 base from J, the junction contained 0 bases not matched to a gene. Germline V gene data show CDR1 as LNHDA and CDR2 as SQIVND (reference sequence). The CDR3 sequence: CASSRLAGSYNEQFF. In nucleotides, the CDR3 is TGTGCCAGTAGTAGACTAGCGGGATCCTACAATGAGCAGTTCTTC.

J is TRBJ2-7 and V is TRBV9; D remains unclear. Between the trimmed V and J ends, which lost 3 bases and 0 bases, there was a span of 13 bases. The CDR3 spans 15 residues. CDR1 is SGDLS and CDR2 is YYNGEE in the germline V gene. The CDR3 spells CASSASSAVSYEQYF. For the CDR3, the DNA is TGTGCCAGCAGCGCCTCTTCCGCGGTCTCCTACGAGCAGTACTTC.

This rearrangement joins TRBV4-1 to TRBJ1-2; a weak D match, TRBD1 (6 bases). This CDR3 spans 14 amino acids. Germline lookup yields CDR1 MGHRA and CDR2 YSYEKL. V shed 4 bases and J shed 4 bases, with 13 bases lying between them. CDR3: CASSPSGTPYGYTF. The CDR3 DNA is TGCGCCAGCAGCCCTTCCGGGACACCCTATGGCTACACCTTC.

The chain has TRBV28 and TRBJ2-2; D is unclear. The CDR3 totals 12 residues. The germline V gene encodes CDR1 MDHEN and CDR2 SYDVKM. V lost 7 bases to trimming and J lost 6 bases, with 9 bases between them. The CDR3 sequence is CASNSPPGELFF. Here the CDR3 DNA reads TGTGCCAGCAATAGTCCCCCCGGGGAGCTGTTTTTT. Full variable domain (remainder filled in from reference TRBV28 and TRBJ2-2): DVKVTQSSRYLVKRTGEKVFLECVQDMDHENMFWYRQDPGLGLRLIYFSYDVKMKEKGDIPEGYSVSREKKERFSLILESASTNQTSMYLCASNSPPGELFFGEGSRLTVL.

The V and J genes are TRBV6-5 and TRBJ2-7; D is unresolved. The CDR3 spans 14 residues. The germline V gene has CDR1 MNHEY and CDR2 SVGAGI. Between the trimmed V and J ends, which lost 0 bases and 3 bases, there was a span of 9 bases. CDR3 DNA sequence: TGTGCCAGCAGTTACTCCCGCGCGGACTACGAGCAGTACTTC. The encoded protein is CASSYSRADYEQYF.

The rearrangement joins TRBV12-3 or TRBV12-4 to TRBJ1-2; D unclear. V lost 3 bases, J lost 4 bases, and 9 bases lay in between. The CDR3 spans 13 residues. The CDR3 coding sequence is TGTGCCAGCAGTTTCGGGTGGTCCTATGGCTACACCTTC. Amino acids: CASSFGWSYGYTF.

The gene calls are TRBV9 and TRBJ2-5; 11 nucleotides match TRBD2. The CDR3 consists of 17 residues. The germline gives CDR1 SGDLS, CDR2 YYNGEE. V lost 5 bases, J lost 5 bases, and 14 bases stayed unmatched. The CDR3: CASRGRTSGPQGETQYF. The CDR3 bases are TGTGCCAGCAGGGGGAGGACTAGCGGGCCCCAGGGGGAGACCCAGTACTTC.

This sequence joins TRBV13 and TRBJ1-2; D not certain. The V end was cut by 5 bases, the J end by 3 bases, with 7 bases between. This CDR3 comprises 12 residues. Germline V gene sequence: CDR1 PRHDT, CDR2 FYEKMQ (reference sequence). CDR3 residues: CASSRRDYGYTF. In DNA, the CDR3 is TGTGCCAGCAGCCGGAGGGACTATGGCTACACCTTC.

The genes are TRBV9 and TRBJ2-3, with 14 bases lining up with TRBD2. Germline values: CDR1 SGDLS, CDR2 YYNGEE. The CDR3 consists of 18 residues. V trimming: 3 bases; J trimming: 0 bases; junction bases outside the gene matches: 6. CDR3 DNA sequence: TGTGCCAGCAGCGCCGGGACTAGCGGGAGTGGAAGCACAGATACGCAGTATTTT. Its translation is CASSAGTSGSGSTDTQYF.

This chain uses TRBV6-5 with TRBJ1-6; 9 nucleotides align to TRBD1. The CDR3 is made up of 14 amino acids. The trim removed 3 bases at V and 10 bases at J, leaving 4 bases unmatched. CDR1 and CDR2 (germline): MNHEY, SVGAGI. Here the CDR3 DNA reads TGTGCCAGCAGTTATAGGGGACAGGGCTCACCCCTCCACTTT. Its translation is CASSYRGQGSPLHF.

The chain uses TRBV7-3 and TRBJ2-3; TRBD1 agrees at 9 bases. The CDR3 is made up of 14 amino acids. Germline V gene lookup returns CDR1 SGHTA and CDR2 FQGTGA. The V segment lost 5 bases and the J segment 7 bases; nucleotides outside the gene matches: 7. The CDR3 reads CASSPGQGAHTQYF. The CDR3 DNA reads as TGTGCCAGCAGCCCGGGACAGGGCGCGCATACGCAGTATTTT.

This sequence joins TRBV7-2 and TRBJ1-1; perhaps TRBD1 as D (6 bases). Deletions cut 5 bases from V and 5 bases from J, with 18 bases between. The CDR3 sequence is 15 residues long. The germline CDR1 and CDR2 sequences are SGHTA and FQGNSA. The CDR3 nucleotides read TGTGCCAGCAGCCCCGGGACAACCCTGGGGACTGAAGCTTTCTTT. Translated, it gives CASSPGTTLGTEAFF.

V usage is TRBV5-4 and J usage is TRBJ2-3; D is possibly TRBD2 (5 bases). The V gene's germline CDR1 is SGHNT and CDR2 YYREEE (reference sequence). The CDR3 is 15 amino acids. V dropped 4 bases and J dropped 6 bases, with 18 bases sitting between them. This chain's CDR3 is CASSPSRSGEDTQYF. In nucleotides, the CDR3 is TGTGCCAGCAGCCCCTCTCGGTCTGGGGAGGATACGCAGTATTTT.

This chain uses TRBV19 with TRBJ2-3; the match to TRBD1 covers 8 bases. Germline V gene lookup returns CDR1 LNHDA and CDR2 SQIVND (reference sequence). The V gene end was trimmed by 4 bases and the J gene end by 5 bases; junction bases not matched to a gene: 14. The CDR3 length is 17 residues. CDR3 nucleotide sequence: TGTGCCAGTAGTAACGGGGACAGGTTTACTTCATTAGATACGCAGTATTTT. It is translated as CASSNGDRFTSLDTQYF.

This chain links TRBV29-1 with TRBJ2-1; unclear D gene. CDR1 SQVTM and CDR2 ANQGSEA come from the germline V gene. V gave up 3 bases and J gave up 7 bases, with 10 bases separating them. This CDR3 contains 12 residues. In nucleotides, the CDR3 is TGCAGCGTTGATGAGGTTGTGAATGAGCAGTTCTTC. As protein: CSVDEVVNEQFF.

V is TRBV5-5 and J is TRBJ2-3, with D possibly TRBD1 on 5 matching bases. This CDR3 is built from 14 residues. V was trimmed by 0 bases and J by 4 bases, leaving 9 bases between them. Germline-derived CDR1 and CDR2 are SGHKS and YYEKEE (reference sequence). Here the CDR3 DNA reads TGTGCCAGCAGCTTGGCAGGGTTTGCAGATACGCAGTATTTT. Amino acid sequence: CASSLAGFADTQYF.

The CDR3 DNA reads TGTGCCAGCAGGAACCGGGACAGAGACTATGGCTACACCTTC. Its translation is CASRNRDRDYGYTF. The chain has TRBV27 and TRBJ1-2; 7 bases align to TRBD1. V was clipped by 6 bases and J by 3 bases; unmatched bases: 7. Germline V gives CDR1 MNHEY, CDR2 SMNVEV (reference sequence). This CDR3 contains 14 residues.

The chain has TRBV11-1 and TRBJ2-1; 11 nucleotides match TRBD2. This CDR3 contains 15 residues. Germline lookup yields CDR1 SGHAT and CDR2 FQDESV (reference sequence). V was clipped by 5 bases and J by 4 bases; unmatched bases: 4. CDR3 nucleotide sequence: TGTGCCAGCAGCCCGGGACTAGCGGATTACAATGAGCAGTTCTTC. It codes for CASSPGLADYNEQFF.

The chain combines TRBV12-3 or TRBV12-4 with TRBJ2-7; 8 bases align to TRBD2. Trimming cost V 6 bases and J 6 bases; bases outside gene matches: 7. The CDR3 length is 13 residues. The CDR3 here is CASRLAEWGEQYF. As DNA, the CDR3 is TGTGCCAGCAGACTAGCGGAGTGGGGCGAGCAGTACTTC.

The chain joins TRBV18 to TRBJ2-2, with 7 positions matching TRBD2. This CDR3 comprises 17 residues. Per germline, CDR1 KGHSH and CDR2 LQKENI. Trimming removed 6 bases from V and 1 base from J; junction bases left unmatched: 11. CDR3 in DNA: TGTGCCAGCTCCCCTAGCGGAGCGGTCTGGAACACCGGGGAGCTGTTTTTT. This encodes CASSPSGAVWNTGELFF.

The chain recombines TRBV19 with TRBJ2-1; TRBD2 aligns across 10 bases. The CDR3 runs 14 residues. The V and J ends lost 8 bases and 9 bases, in that order; junction bases with no gene match: 10. CDR1 is LNHDA and CDR2 is SQIVND in the germline V gene (reference sequence). CDR3 sequence (DNA): TGTGCCAGTCGTTCCGGGACTAGCGAGGGTGAGCAGTTCTTC. It translates to CASRSGTSEGEQFF.

The chain uses TRBV20-1 and TRBJ1-2, with TRBD1 identical over 7 bases. J lost 7 bases, V lost 3 bases, and 2 bases had no gene match. CDR3 size: 11 residues. CDR1 is DFQATT, CDR2 SNEGSKA, per germline (reference sequence). The CDR3: CSASNRGGYTF. The CDR3 bases are TGCAGTGCTAGTAACAGGGGTGGCTACACCTTC.